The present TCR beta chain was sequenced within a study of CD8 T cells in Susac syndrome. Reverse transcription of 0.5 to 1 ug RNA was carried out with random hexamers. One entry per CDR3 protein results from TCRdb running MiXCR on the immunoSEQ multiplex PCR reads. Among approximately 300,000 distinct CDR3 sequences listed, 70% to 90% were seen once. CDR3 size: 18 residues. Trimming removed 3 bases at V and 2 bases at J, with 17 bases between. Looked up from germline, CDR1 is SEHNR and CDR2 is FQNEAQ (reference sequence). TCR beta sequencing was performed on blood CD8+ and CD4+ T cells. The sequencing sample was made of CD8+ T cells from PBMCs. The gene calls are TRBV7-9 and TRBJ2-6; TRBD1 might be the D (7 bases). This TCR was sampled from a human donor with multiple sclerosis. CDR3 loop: CASSFMEGQGAGANVLTF. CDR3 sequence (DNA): TGTGCCAGCAGCTTTATGGAGGGCCAGGGGGCTGGGGCCAACGTCCTGACTTTC.